This record looks at one T cell receptor (beta chain) sequence and its context. The protocol was immunoSEQ multiplex PCR, while the TCRdb copy is restricted to in-frame clones and leaves out a portion. The sample includes some 140,000 clones, about 88% of them seen just once. Trimming took 5 bases from V and 3 from J, leaving 5 bases between them. Germline V lookup: CDR1 MDHEN, CDR2 SYDVKM. There are 11 residues in the CDR3. The record originates from a study of blood T cell repertoires in COVID-19. Sequencing was performed on PBMCs or T cells enriched from blood (not recorded which). The rearrangement links TRBV28 to TRBJ2-7; D unresolved. The clonotype comes from a man aged 35-49 years with acute COVID-19. The chain's CDR3 is CASSHNYEQYF. The CDR3 coding sequence is TGTGCCAGCAGTCACAACTACGAGCAGTACTTC.